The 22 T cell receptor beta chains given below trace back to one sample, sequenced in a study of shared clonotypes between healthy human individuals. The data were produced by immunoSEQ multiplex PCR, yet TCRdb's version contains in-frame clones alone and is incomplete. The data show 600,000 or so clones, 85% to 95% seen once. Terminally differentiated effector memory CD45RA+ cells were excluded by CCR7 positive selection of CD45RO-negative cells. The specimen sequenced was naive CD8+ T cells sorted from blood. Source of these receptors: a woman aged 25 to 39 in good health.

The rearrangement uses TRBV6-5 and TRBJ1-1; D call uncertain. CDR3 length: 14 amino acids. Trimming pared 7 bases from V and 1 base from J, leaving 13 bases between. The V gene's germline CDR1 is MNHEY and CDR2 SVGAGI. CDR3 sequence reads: CASTPDGANTEAFF. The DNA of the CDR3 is TGTGCCAGCACCCCAGACGGAGCGAACACTGAAGCTTTCTTT.

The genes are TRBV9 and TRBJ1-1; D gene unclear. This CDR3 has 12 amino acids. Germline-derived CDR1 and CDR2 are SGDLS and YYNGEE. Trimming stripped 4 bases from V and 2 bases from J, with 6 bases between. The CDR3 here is CASSLDNTEAFF. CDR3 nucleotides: TGTGCCAGCAGCCTCGATAACACTGAAGCTTTCTTT. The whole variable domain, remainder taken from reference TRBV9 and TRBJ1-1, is DSGVTQTPKHLITATGQRVTLRCSPRSGDLSVYWYQQSLDQGLQFLIQYYNGEERAKGNILERFSAQQFPDLHSELNLSSLELGDSALYFCASSLDNTEAFFGQGTRLTVV.

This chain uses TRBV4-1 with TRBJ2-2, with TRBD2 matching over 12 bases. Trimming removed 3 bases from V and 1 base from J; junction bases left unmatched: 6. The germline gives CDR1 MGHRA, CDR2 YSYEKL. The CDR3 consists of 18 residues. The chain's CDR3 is CASSHRPSGRVNTGELFF. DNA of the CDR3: TGCGCCAGCAGCCACCGGCCTAGCGGGAGGGTGAACACCGGGGAGCTGTTTTTT.

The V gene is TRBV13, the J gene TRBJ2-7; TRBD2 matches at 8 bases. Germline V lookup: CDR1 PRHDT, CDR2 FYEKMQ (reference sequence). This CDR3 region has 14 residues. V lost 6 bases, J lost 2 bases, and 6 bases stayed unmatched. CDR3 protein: CASRPRGETYEQYF. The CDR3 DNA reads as TGTGCCAGCAGGCCGCGGGGGGAGACCTACGAGCAGTACTTC.

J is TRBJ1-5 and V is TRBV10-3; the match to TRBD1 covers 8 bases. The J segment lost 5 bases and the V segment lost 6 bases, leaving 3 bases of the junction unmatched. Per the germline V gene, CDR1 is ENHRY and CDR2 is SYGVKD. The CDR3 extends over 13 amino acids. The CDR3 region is CAISRTGYQPQHF. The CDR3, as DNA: TGTGCCATCAGCCGGACAGGGTATCAGCCCCAGCATTTT.

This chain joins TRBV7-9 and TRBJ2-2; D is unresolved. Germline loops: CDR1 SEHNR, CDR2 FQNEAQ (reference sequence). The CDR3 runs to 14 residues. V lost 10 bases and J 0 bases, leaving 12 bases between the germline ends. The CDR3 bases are TGTGCCACCAGGACCGATGCGAACACCGGGGAGCTGTTTTTT. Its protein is CATRTDANTGELFF.

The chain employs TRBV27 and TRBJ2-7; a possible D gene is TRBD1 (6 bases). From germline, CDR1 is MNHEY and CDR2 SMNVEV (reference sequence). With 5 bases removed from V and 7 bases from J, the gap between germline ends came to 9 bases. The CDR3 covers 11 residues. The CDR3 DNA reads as TGTGCCAGCAGTCCTGGGACAGAGCAGTACTTC. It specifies CASSPGTEQYF.

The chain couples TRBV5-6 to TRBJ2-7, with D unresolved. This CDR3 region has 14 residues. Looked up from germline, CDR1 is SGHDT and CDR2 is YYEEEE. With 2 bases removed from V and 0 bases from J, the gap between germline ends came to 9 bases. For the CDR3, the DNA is TGTGCCAGCAGCTTTGTCACCAGCTCCTACGAGCAGTACTTC. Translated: CASSFVTSSYEQYF.

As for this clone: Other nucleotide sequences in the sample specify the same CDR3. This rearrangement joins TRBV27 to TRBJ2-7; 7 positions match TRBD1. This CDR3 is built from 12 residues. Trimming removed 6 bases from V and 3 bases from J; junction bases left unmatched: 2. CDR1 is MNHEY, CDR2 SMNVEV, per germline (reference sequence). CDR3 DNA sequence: TGTGCCAGCAGAGGGGACAGCTACGAGCAGTACTTC. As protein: CASRGDSYEQYF.

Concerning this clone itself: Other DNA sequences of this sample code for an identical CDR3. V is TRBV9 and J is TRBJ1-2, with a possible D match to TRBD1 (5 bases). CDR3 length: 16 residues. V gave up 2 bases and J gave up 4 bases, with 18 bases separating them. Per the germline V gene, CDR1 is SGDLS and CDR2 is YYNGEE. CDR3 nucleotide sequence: TGTGCCAGCAGCGTGGACGGGCAGGGTCAGGCCTATGGCTACACCTTC. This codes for CASSVDGQGQAYGYTF.

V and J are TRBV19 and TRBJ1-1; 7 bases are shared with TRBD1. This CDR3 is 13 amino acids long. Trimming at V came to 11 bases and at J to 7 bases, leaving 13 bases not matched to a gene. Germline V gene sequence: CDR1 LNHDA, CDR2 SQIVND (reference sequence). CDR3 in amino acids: CASLASGQIEAFF. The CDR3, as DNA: TGTGCCTCTTTGGCCTCGGGACAGATTGAAGCTTTCTTT.

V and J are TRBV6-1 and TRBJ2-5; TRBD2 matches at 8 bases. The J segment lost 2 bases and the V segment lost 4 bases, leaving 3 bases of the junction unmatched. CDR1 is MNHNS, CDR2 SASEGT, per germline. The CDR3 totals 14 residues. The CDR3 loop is CASSGTSGQETQYF. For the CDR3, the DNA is TGTGCCAGCAGTGGAACTAGCGGACAAGAGACCCAGTACTTC.

CDR3 in amino acids: CASSSPVGPYEQYF. Written as DNA, the CDR3 is TGTGCCAGCAGCTCACCAGTGGGCCCCTACGAGCAGTACTTC. The J gene is TRBJ2-7, the V gene TRBV5-6, with D uncertain. V lost 3 bases and J lost 2, with 12 bases in between. The V gene's germline CDR1 is SGHDT and CDR2 YYEEEE. The length of the CDR3 is 14 residues.

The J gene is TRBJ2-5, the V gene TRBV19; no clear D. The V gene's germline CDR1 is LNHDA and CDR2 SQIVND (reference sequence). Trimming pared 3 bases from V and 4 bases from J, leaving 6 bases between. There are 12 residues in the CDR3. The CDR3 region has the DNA TGTGCCAGTAGTATCGGCGGAGAGACCCAGTACTTC. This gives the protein CASSIGGETQYF.

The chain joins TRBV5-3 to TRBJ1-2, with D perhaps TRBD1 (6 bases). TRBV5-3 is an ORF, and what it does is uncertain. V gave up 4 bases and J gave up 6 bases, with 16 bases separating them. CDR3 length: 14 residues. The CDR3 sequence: CARSQGQPGDGYTF. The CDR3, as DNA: TGTGCCAGAAGCCAAGGACAGCCAGGAGATGGCTACACCTTC.

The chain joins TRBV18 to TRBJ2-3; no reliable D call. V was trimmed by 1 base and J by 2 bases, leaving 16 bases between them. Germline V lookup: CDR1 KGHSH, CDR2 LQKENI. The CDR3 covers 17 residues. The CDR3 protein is CASSPRRTLVPTDTQYF. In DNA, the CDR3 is TGTGCCAGCTCACCACGGCGGACCTTAGTCCCCACAGATACGCAGTATTTT.

CDR3: CASSITSESYEQYF. As DNA, the CDR3 is TGTGCCAGCAGTATTACTAGCGAATCCTACGAGCAGTACTTC. The V gene is TRBV27, the J gene TRBJ2-7; 7 bases agree with TRBD2. The V gene's germline CDR1 is MNHEY and CDR2 SMNVEV (reference sequence). V dropped 5 bases and J dropped 1; count of bases not matched to a gene: 5. The length of the CDR3 is 14 residues.

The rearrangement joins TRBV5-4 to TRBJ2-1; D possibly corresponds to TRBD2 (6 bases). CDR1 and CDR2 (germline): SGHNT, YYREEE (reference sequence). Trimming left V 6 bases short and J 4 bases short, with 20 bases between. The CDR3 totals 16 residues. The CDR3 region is CASTDLGASAYNEQFF. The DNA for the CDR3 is TGTGCCAGCACCGACCTGGGTGCTAGCGCATACAATGAGCAGTTCTTC.

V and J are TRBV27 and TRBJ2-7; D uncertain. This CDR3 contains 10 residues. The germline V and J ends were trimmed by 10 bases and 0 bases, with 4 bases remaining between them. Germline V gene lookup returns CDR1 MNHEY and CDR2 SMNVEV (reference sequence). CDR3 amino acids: CATRSYEQYF. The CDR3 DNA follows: TGTGCCACCCGCTCCTACGAGCAGTACTTC.

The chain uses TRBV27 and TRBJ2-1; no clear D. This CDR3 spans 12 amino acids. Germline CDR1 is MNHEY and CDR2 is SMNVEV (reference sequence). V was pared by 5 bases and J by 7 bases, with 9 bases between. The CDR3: CASSTPTNEQFF. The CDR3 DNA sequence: TGTGCCAGCAGTACCCCCACGAATGAGCAGTTCTTC.

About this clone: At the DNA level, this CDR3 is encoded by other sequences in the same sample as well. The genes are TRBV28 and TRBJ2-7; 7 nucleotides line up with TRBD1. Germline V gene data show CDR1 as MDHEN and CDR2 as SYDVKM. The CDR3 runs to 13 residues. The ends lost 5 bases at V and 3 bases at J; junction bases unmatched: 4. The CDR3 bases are TGTGCCAGCAGTCTGACAGGGATCTACGAGCAGTACTTC. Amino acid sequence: CASSLTGIYEQYF.

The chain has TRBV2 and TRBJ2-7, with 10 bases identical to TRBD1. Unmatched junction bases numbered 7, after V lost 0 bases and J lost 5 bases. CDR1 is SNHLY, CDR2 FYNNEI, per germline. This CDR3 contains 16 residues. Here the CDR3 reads CASSEAPTGGRNEQYF. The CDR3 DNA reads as TGTGCCAGCAGTGAAGCGCCGACAGGGGGCCGAAACGAGCAGTACTTC.